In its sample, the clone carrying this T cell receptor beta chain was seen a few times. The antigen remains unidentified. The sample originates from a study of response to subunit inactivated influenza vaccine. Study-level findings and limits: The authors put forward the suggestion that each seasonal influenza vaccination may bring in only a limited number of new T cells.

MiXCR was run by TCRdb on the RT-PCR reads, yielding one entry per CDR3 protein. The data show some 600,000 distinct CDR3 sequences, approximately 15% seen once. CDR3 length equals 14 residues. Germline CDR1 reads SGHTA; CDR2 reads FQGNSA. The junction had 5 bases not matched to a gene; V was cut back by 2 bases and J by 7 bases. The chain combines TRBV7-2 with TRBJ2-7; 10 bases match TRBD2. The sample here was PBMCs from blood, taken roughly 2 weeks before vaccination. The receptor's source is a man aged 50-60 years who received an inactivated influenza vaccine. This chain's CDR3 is CASSLSGGASEQYF. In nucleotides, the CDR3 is TGTGCCAGCAGCTTAAGCGGGGGGGCGAGTGAGCAGTACTTC.